These 22 T cell receptor beta chains were sequenced from one sample in a study of TIL therapy for anti-PD-1-resistant metastatic lung cancer. This was the immunoSEQ v3 assay. This table comes from immunoSEQ multiplex PCR, and its TCRdb copy is limited to in-frame clones, with some not included. The sample has 45,000 to 60,000 clones, less than 75% seen once. Indicated time point: pre-treatment sample, taken before nivolumab and TIL therapy. Most excised metastases sampled were pleural nodules or supraclavicular lymph nodes. The specimen comprised tumor tissue, sampled at baseline. These receptors were taken from a person between 25 and 80 years old with non-small cell lung cancer.

This chain connects TRBV6-6 to TRBJ2-7; TRBD1 aligns across 7 bases. CDR3 length equals 14 residues. V trimming: 2 bases; J trimming: 2 bases; junction bases outside the gene matches: 3. Germline CDR1 is MNHNY and CDR2 is SVGAGI (reference sequence). The CDR3 nucleotides read TGTGCCAGCAGTTACCCTGGACAGGCCTACGAGCAGTACTTC. This translates into CASSYPGQAYEQYF.

This clone came up once. V is TRBV5-4 and J is TRBJ2-5, with TRBD2 matching over 10 bases. The junction had 5 bases not matched to a gene; V was cut back by 3 bases and J by 0 bases. This CDR3 has 16 residues. Germline V lookup: CDR1 SGHNT, CDR2 YYREEE (reference sequence). CDR3: CASSSRTSGYQETQYF. The DNA of the CDR3 is TGTGCCAGCAGCTCGAGGACTAGCGGCTACCAAGAGACCCAGTACTTC.

On this clone itself: Mismatch with germline at one junction end may stem from a read error. V usage is TRBV2 and J usage is TRBJ2-7; 8 positions match TRBD2. Germline CDR1 is SNHLY and CDR2 is FYNNEI. CDR3 length equals 15 residues. CDR3 protein: CASREGPGGAYEQYF. CDR3 DNA: TGTGCCAGCAGGGAAGGACCGGGGGGGGCCTACGAGCAGTACTTC.

V is TRBV6-6 and J is TRBJ2-7, with D possibly being TRBD1 (6 bases). V was clipped by 0 bases and J by 2 bases, with 11 bases between them. The CDR3 extends over 15 amino acids. Germline CDR1 reads MNHNY; CDR2 reads SVGAGI (reference sequence). The CDR3 coding sequence is TGTGCCAGCAGTTACTCGGCAGGGGATACCTACGAGCAGTACTTC. Translation: CASSYSAGDTYEQYF.

The V gene is TRBV27, the J gene TRBJ2-3; D call uncertain. Germline V gene lookup returns CDR1 MNHEY and CDR2 SMNVEV (reference sequence). Trimming took 8 bases from V and 0 from J, leaving 15 bases between them. This CDR3 has 15 residues. CDR3 amino acids: CASSRAEASTDTQYF. Here the CDR3 DNA reads TGTGCCAGCTCACGGGCAGAAGCTAGCACAGATACGCAGTATTTT.

The chain combines TRBV5-4 with TRBJ1-2; 7 positions match TRBD1. Trimming cost V 4 bases and J 2 bases; bases outside gene matches: 8. The CDR3 spans 15 residues. CDR1 and CDR2 (germline): SGHNT, YYREEE (reference sequence). CDR3 in amino acids: CASSPGGGNNYGYTF. DNA of the CDR3: TGTGCCAGCAGCCCAGGGGGGGGAAACAACTATGGCTACACCTTC. The entire variable domain, with the rest obtained from reference TRBV5-4 and TRBJ1-2, is as follows: ETGVTQSPTHLIKTRGQQVTLRCSSQSGHNTVSWYQQALGQGPQFIFQYYREEENGRGNFPPRFSGLQFPNYSSELNVNALELDDSALYLCASSPGGGNNYGYTFGSGTRLTVV.

The chain uses TRBV10-2 and TRBJ1-4; TRBD1 matches at 7 bases. The CDR3 totals 16 residues. Germline CDR1 reads WSHSY; CDR2 reads SAAADI. The J segment lost 8 bases and the V segment lost 3 bases, leaving 12 bases of the junction unmatched. The CDR3 nucleotides read TGCGCCAGCAGTGAAGAAGTAGGGACAGCTATCGAAAAACTGTTTTTT. Protein sequence: CASSEEVGTAIEKLFF.

The V call is TRBV15, the J call TRBJ1-4; no clear D. This CDR3 region has 18 residues. CDR1 is LNHNV, CDR2 YYDKDF, per germline (reference sequence). V was cut by 0 bases and J by 4 bases, with 18 bases left in between. This CDR3 is CATSRDLIDKTNNEKLFF. The CDR3 coding sequence is TGTGCCACCAGCAGAGACTTAATCGACAAAACAAATAATGAAAAACTGTTTTTT.

The V and J genes are TRBV9 and TRBJ1-6; 9 nucleotides line up with TRBD1. J was trimmed by 5 bases and V by 4 bases; bases with no gene match: 10. This CDR3 is built from 17 residues. Per germline, CDR1 SGDLS and CDR2 YYNGEE. The chain's CDR3 is CASSPGQGWTNNSPLHF. The CDR3 nucleotides read TGTGCCAGCAGCCCCGGACAGGGGTGGACCAATAATTCACCCCTCCACTTT.

The CDR3 here is CASSNRDTNYEQYF. As DNA, the CDR3 is TGTGCCAGCAGCAATCGGGACACTAACTACGAGCAGTACTTC. The chain recombines TRBV7-8 with TRBJ2-7, with D perhaps TRBD1 (6 bases). The CDR3 spans 14 residues. From germline, CDR1 is SGHVS and CDR2 FQNEAQ. V was cut by 5 bases and J by 3 bases, with 14 bases left in between. The entire variable domain, with the rest obtained from reference TRBV7-8 and TRBJ2-7, is as follows: GAGVSQSPRYKVAKRGQDVALRCDPISGHVSLFWYQQALGQGPEFLTYFQNEAQLDKSGLPSDRFFAERPEGSVSTLKIQRTQQEDSAVYLCASSNRDTNYEQYFGPGTRLTVT.

The gene calls are TRBV7-9 and TRBJ2-1; D is undetermined. V lost 1 base and J 6 bases, leaving 4 bases between the germline ends. The CDR3 runs to 12 residues. Per the germline V gene, CDR1 is SEHNR and CDR2 is FQNEAQ (reference sequence). The CDR3 DNA reads as TGTGCCAGCAGCTTAGAGGTCAATGAGCAGTTCTTC. Its protein is CASSLEVNEQFF.

J is TRBJ1-2 and V is TRBV4-1; maybe TRBD1 (5 bases). The CDR3 totals 15 residues. Per germline, CDR1 MGHRA and CDR2 YSYEKL. Trimming took off 4 bases at V and 4 bases at J, with 16 bases between the two ends. In DNA, the CDR3 is TGCGCCAGCAGCCTTGGGGGACCGGGGATCTATGGCTACACCTTC. As protein: CASSLGGPGIYGYTF.

About this clone itself: One junction end does not reproduce the germline sequence, and a read error may be involved. The genes are TRBV6-1 and TRBJ2-7, with D unclear. The germline V gene has CDR1 MNHNS and CDR2 SASEGT. The CDR3 is 17 residues long. The CDR3 region is CASSGVDFSRNSYEQYF. CDR3 DNA: TGTGCCAGTAGTGGGGTCGACTTCTCTCGAAACTCCTACGAGCAGTACTTC.

The chain uses TRBV4-1 and TRBJ1-5; no reliable D call. The germline gives CDR1 MGHRA, CDR2 YSYEKL. The V gene lost 0 bases and the J gene lost 9 bases, with 9 bases spanning the gap. The CDR3 has 13 residues. This CDR3 is CASSQDEVPPQHF. As DNA, the CDR3 is TGCGCCAGCAGCCAAGATGAAGTGCCGCCCCAGCATTTT.

The chain recombines TRBV4-3 with TRBJ2-7; perhaps TRBD1 as D (5 bases). The CDR3 covers 15 residues. The germline V gene encodes CDR1 LGHNA and CDR2 YSLEER. Trimming cost V 2 bases and J 0 bases, with 11 bases left between them. CDR3 region: CASSQYDSGSYEQYF. CDR3 sequence (DNA): TGCGCCAGCAGCCAATACGACAGTGGCTCCTACGAGCAGTACTTC.

The chain carries TRBV19 and TRBJ2-6; 8 bases line up with TRBD1. Trimming cost V 4 bases and J 2 bases; bases outside gene matches: 7. CDR3 length: 17 amino acids. The germline CDR1 and CDR2 sequences are LNHDA and SQIVND (reference sequence). DNA of the CDR3: TGTGCCAGTAGTACAGGGGGCTATCGCCCTGGGGCCAACGTCCTGACTTTC. This encodes CASSTGGYRPGANVLTF.

The V gene is TRBV18, the J gene TRBJ1-1, with 8 positions matching TRBD1. The junction had 3 bases not matched to a gene; V was cut back by 3 bases and J by 6 bases. The germline CDR1 and CDR2 sequences are KGHSH and LQKENI. This CDR3 is 13 amino acids long. The CDR3 DNA sequence: TGTGCCAGCTCACCCCAGACAGGGGCTGAAGCTTTCTTT. This codes for CASSPQTGAEAFF.

This chain uses TRBV9 with TRBJ2-7, with unresolved D. There are 14 residues in the CDR3. Trimming removed 0 bases from V and 0 bases from J, with 7 bases in between. The germline V gene encodes CDR1 SGDLS and CDR2 YYNGEE. The CDR3 is CASSVGASSYEQYF. CDR3 DNA: TGTGCCAGCAGCGTAGGGGCGAGCTCCTACGAGCAGTACTTC. Full variable domain (missing parts from reference TRBV9 and TRBJ2-7): DSGVTQTPKHLITATGQRVTLRCSPRSGDLSVYWYQQSLDQGLQFLIQYYNGEERAKGNILERFSAQQFPDLHSELNLSSLELGDSALYFCASSVGASSYEQYFGPGTRLTVT.

The CDR3 here is CASHLSSEQYF. DNA of the CDR3: TGTGCCAGCCATCTATCCAGCGAGCAGTACTTC. The rearrangement uses TRBV2 and TRBJ2-7; D unresolved. In germline, CDR1 is SNHLY, CDR2 FYNNEI. This CDR3 region has 11 residues. V lost 8 bases and J 6 bases, leaving 11 bases between the germline ends.

The chain is built from TRBV27 and TRBJ1-6, with TRBD1 matching over 7 bases. J gave up 6 bases and V 0 bases, and 5 bases lay outside the gene matches. The length of the CDR3 is 16 residues. The V gene's germline CDR1 is MNHEY and CDR2 SMNVEV (reference sequence). CDR3 loop: CASSLSTGAPNSPLHF. The CDR3 DNA is TGTGCCAGCAGTTTATCAACAGGGGCTCCTAATTCACCCCTCCACTTT.

The V call is TRBV28, the J call TRBJ2-3, with unresolved D. This CDR3 spans 15 amino acids. In germline, CDR1 is MDHEN, CDR2 SYDVKM. Trimming left V 7 bases short and J 0 bases short, with 14 bases between. CDR3 sequence reads: CASTCDSSSTDTQYF. As DNA, the CDR3 is TGTGCCAGCACCTGCGACTCTTCTAGCACAGATACGCAGTATTTT. Full variable domain (rest looked up from reference TRBV28 and TRBJ2-3): DVKVTQSSRYLVKRTGEKVFLECVQDMDHENMFWYRQDPGLGLRLIYFSYDVKMKEKGDIPEGYSVSREKKERFSLILESASTNQTSMYLCASTCDSSSTDTQYFGPGTRLTVL.

This sequence joins TRBV2 and TRBJ1-4; TRBD1 matches 9 bases. CDR3 length equals 16 residues. Germline trimming cut 6 bases from V and 1 base from J; bases unmatched to any gene: 6. CDR1 and CDR2 (germline): SNHLY, FYNNEI. Here the CDR3 reads CASRRTGAVTNEKLFF. In nucleotides, the CDR3 is TGTGCCAGCAGGAGGACAGGGGCTGTAACTAATGAAAAACTGTTTTTT.